This is a list of T cell receptor beta chains from one sample in a study of T cell changes during pregnancy in multiple sclerosis. Only in-frame clones appear in the TCRdb table, and some are missing; sequencing was by immunoSEQ multiplex PCR. The data show more than 30,000 clones, with about 90% seen just once and 0.37% held by the top ten. This sample comprised CD4+ T cells from peripheral blood mononuclear cells, obtained in the third trimester of pregnancy. The receptors here all came from a female donor in good health, enrolled as a control in a pregnancy study. Each CDR3 is given with its conserved first and last residue. Fields, in order: J gene, CDR3 length, V gene, clone size, D gene, CDR3 protein, CDR3 DNA. The D gene is left open where the match is weak. A row's size may be missing; if present it is once, few, many or a size class.

j_call: TRBJ2-7; cdr3_length: 14; v_call: TRBV9; clone_size: .; d_call: TRBD1; cdr3_aa: CASSSGTGLYEQYF; cdr3_nt: TGTGCCAGCAGCTCAGGGACAGGGTTGTACGAGCAGTACTTC
j_call: TRBJ2-5; cdr3_length: 15; v_call: TRBV29-1; clone_size: .; d_call: TRBD1; cdr3_aa: CSATRDRGQEETQYF; cdr3_nt: TGCAGCGCCACCCGGGACAGGGGCCAGGAAGAGACCCAGTACTTC
j_call: TRBJ1-1; cdr3_length: 13; v_call: TRBV5-5; clone_size: .; d_call: TRBD1; cdr3_aa: CASSLGDRPEAFF; cdr3_nt: TGTGCCAGCAGCTTGGGGGACAGACCTGAAGCTTTCTTT
j_call: TRBJ2-1; cdr3_length: 16; v_call: TRBV27; clone_size: .; d_call: TRBD1; cdr3_aa: CASSTPRDRGYNEQFF; cdr3_nt: TGTGCCAGCAGTACACCCCGGGACAGGGGCTACAATGAGCAGTTCTTC
j_call: TRBJ1-1; cdr3_length: 17; v_call: TRBV19; clone_size: once; d_call: .; cdr3_aa: CASSPPRGFLGGTEAFF; cdr3_nt: TGTGCCAGTAGTCCACCTCGCGGCTTTTTAGGGGGCACTGAAGCTTTCTTT
j_call: TRBJ2-1; cdr3_length: 13; v_call: TRBV28; clone_size: .; d_call: .; cdr3_aa: CASRAAANNEQFF; cdr3_nt: TGTGCCAGCAGAGCGGCCGCGAACAATGAGCAGTTCTTC
j_call: TRBJ2-5; cdr3_length: 16; v_call: TRBV5-1; clone_size: .; d_call: .; cdr3_aa: CASRLLQGRREETQYF; cdr3_nt: TGCGCCAGCAGGTTATTACAGGGGAGGAGGGAAGAGACCCAGTACTTC
j_call: TRBJ2-3; cdr3_length: 15; v_call: TRBV7-3; clone_size: .; d_call: .; cdr3_aa: CASSLRGGALDTQYF; cdr3_nt: TGTGCCAGCAGCTTAAGAGGGGGGGCGTTAGATACGCAGTATTTT
j_call: TRBJ1-5; cdr3_length: 15; v_call: TRBV19; clone_size: .; d_call: .; cdr3_aa: CASSAYTGSNQPQHF; cdr3_nt: TGTGCCAGTAGTGCCTATACAGGGAGCAATCAGCCCCAGCATTTT
j_call: TRBJ1-5; cdr3_length: 13; v_call: TRBV6-6; clone_size: .; d_call: .; cdr3_aa: CASRGRADQPQHF; cdr3_nt: TGTGCCAGCAGAGGCAGGGCAGATCAGCCCCAGCATTTT
j_call: TRBJ2-3; cdr3_length: 16; v_call: TRBV10-3; clone_size: .; d_call: .; cdr3_aa: CAISALGGSSTDTQYF; cdr3_nt: TGTGCCATCAGTGCCCTGGGGGGATCTAGCACAGATACGCAGTATTTT
j_call: TRBJ2-5; cdr3_length: 14; v_call: TRBV2; clone_size: .; d_call: .; cdr3_aa: CASSDGTYQETQYF; cdr3_nt: TGTGCCAGCAGTGATGGGACTTACCAAGAGACCCAGTACTTC
j_call: TRBJ2-5; cdr3_length: 15; v_call: TRBV18; clone_size: .; d_call: .; cdr3_aa: CASSPLGSSFETQYF; cdr3_nt: TGTGCCAGCTCACCACTGGGCTCTAGCTTTGAGACCCAGTACTTC
j_call: TRBJ2-2; cdr3_length: 14; v_call: TRBV19; clone_size: .; d_call: .; cdr3_aa: CASSMLTGSGELFF; cdr3_nt: TGTGCCAGTAGTATGCTGACAGGCAGCGGGGAGCTGTTTTTT
j_call: TRBJ1-5; cdr3_length: 14; v_call: TRBV2; clone_size: few; d_call: .; cdr3_aa: CASIGREVNQPQHF; cdr3_nt: TGTGCCAGCATCGGCCGGGAGGTCAATCAGCCCCAGCATTTT